One sample yielded the 22 T cell receptor beta chains listed below, sequenced in a study of cytomegalovirus exposure and HLA in healthy donors. It was with 60 Vbeta and 13 Jbeta primers that the PCR ran. The protocol was immunoSEQ multiplex PCR, while the TCRdb copy is restricted to in-frame clones and leaves out a portion. The table includes some 150,000 clones, approximately 78% detected once. Sequencing was carried out using PBMCs. Receptors originate from a woman aged 45-65 years in good health and CMV-seropositive.

In this sample, this clone turned up a few times. The chain couples TRBV2 to TRBJ2-7; 8 nucleotides line up with TRBD1. This CDR3 region has 15 residues. The V gene's germline CDR1 is SNHLY and CDR2 FYNNEI. J was trimmed by 2 bases and V by 1 base; bases with no gene match: 4. In DNA form, the CDR3 reads TGTGCCAGCAGTGAAGGGGACAGGACCACCTACGAGCAGTACTTC. Translated: CASSEGDRTTYEQYF.

This clone was picked up a small number of times. The chain combines TRBV6-1 with TRBJ2-7; possible D gene TRBD2, 6 bases. The V gene's germline CDR1 is MNHNS and CDR2 SASEGT. The CDR3 is made up of 16 amino acids. Trimming took 4 bases from V and 2 from J, leaving 18 bases between them. The CDR3 loop reads CASSATGGESAYEQYF. CDR3 nucleotides: TGTGCCAGCAGTGCCACGGGCGGGGAGTCCGCCTACGAGCAGTACTTC.

This rearrangement joins TRBV5-1 to TRBJ2-5; perhaps TRBD2 as D (5 bases). The germline gives CDR1 SGHRS, CDR2 YFSETQ. V lost 1 base and J 4 bases, leaving 11 bases between the germline ends. This CDR3 has 14 residues. CDR3 nucleotide sequence: TGCGCCAGCAGCTTGATCTCCCGGGGAGAGACCCAGTACTTC. Protein product: CASSLISRGETQYF.

The V gene is TRBV28, the J gene TRBJ1-5; D is uncertain. Germline V CDR1 and CDR2: MDHEN, SYDVKM. V was cut by 4 bases and J by 0 bases, with 4 bases left in between. CDR3 length: 13 amino acids. As DNA, the CDR3 is TGTGCCAGCAGTTCTTATAGCAATCAGCCCCAGCATTTT. It codes for CASSSYSNQPQHF.

This chain links TRBV9 with TRBJ2-5; tentative D call: TRBD1 (5 bases). Germline lookup yields CDR1 SGDLS and CDR2 YYNGEE. V was cut by 4 bases and J by 1 base, with 14 bases left in between. The CDR3 runs 15 residues. The CDR3 DNA reads as TGTGCCAGCAGCCCTTGGGGCCACCTCCAAGAGACCCAGTACTTC. It specifies CASSPWGHLQETQYF.

This chain joins TRBV2 and TRBJ1-2, with D perhaps TRBD1 (6 bases). Germline CDR1 reads SNHLY; CDR2 reads FYNNEI. This CDR3 region has 12 residues. CDR3 DNA: TGTGCGACCACGTCAGGGGTCTATGGCTACACCTTC. Amino acids: CATTSGVYGYTF.

J is TRBJ1-1 and V is TRBV27; 7 bases are a match to TRBD1. Germline CDR1 MNHEY, CDR2 SMNVEV (reference sequence). This CDR3 comprises 14 residues. V was pared by 1 base and J by 3 bases, with 2 bases of the junction left unmatched. The CDR3 here is CASSLYRGHTEAFF. The CDR3 DNA reads TGTGCCAGCAGTTTATACAGGGGTCACACTGAAGCTTTCTTT.

Here the CDR3 reads CASSRIPGGYTF. The CDR3 nucleotides are TGTGCCAGCAGCCGGATCCCGGGAGGCTACACCTTC. The rearrangement joins TRBV7-8 to TRBJ1-2; no reliable D call. The CDR3 is 12 residues long. V was shortened by 5 bases and J by 8 bases, with 12 bases between the two germline ends. CDR1 is SGHVS and CDR2 is FQNEAQ in the germline V gene.

The gene calls are TRBV28 and TRBJ2-3, with 7 bases matching TRBD2. The CDR3 contains 16 residues. From germline, CDR1 is MDHEN and CDR2 SYDVKM. V lost 6 bases to trimming and J lost 2 bases; unmatched junction nucleotides: 11. The CDR3 DNA is TGTGCCAGCAGGGAGAGCGGGGAGGGATACACAGATACGCAGTATTTT. As protein: CASRESGEGYTDTQYF.

The V gene is TRBV29-1, the J gene TRBJ2-7; D is unresolved. Germline V gene data show CDR1 as SQVTM and CDR2 as ANQGSEA. Trimming cost V 4 bases and J 2 bases, with 15 bases left between them. The CDR3 contains 14 residues. The CDR3 DNA reads as TGCAGCGTTGCCCAGACAATACTCGCCTACGAGCAGTACTTC. Protein product: CSVAQTILAYEQYF.

The V gene is TRBV13, the J gene TRBJ2-7, with 8 bases matching TRBD2. With 5 bases clipped from V and 5 bases from J, the junction kept 14 bases outside the gene matches. This CDR3 contains 16 residues. Germline values: CDR1 PRHDT, CDR2 FYEKMQ (reference sequence). The CDR3 loop is CASSPLGTSGSNEQYF. CDR3 bases: TGTGCCAGCAGCCCACTAGGGACTAGTGGTAGTAACGAGCAGTACTTC.

The gene calls are TRBV6-1 and TRBJ1-1, with a possible D match to TRBD1 (6 bases). Trimming pared 3 bases from V and 8 bases from J, leaving 10 bases between. This CDR3 is built from 12 residues. The germline CDR1 and CDR2 sequences are MNHNS and SASEGT. This CDR3 is CASSESGHEAFF. As DNA, the CDR3 is TGTGCCAGCAGTGAGTCGGGACACGAAGCTTTCTTT.

This clone turned up a few times. This chain joins TRBV18 and TRBJ2-5, with D hard to call. Trimming removed 3 bases at V and 5 bases at J, with 10 bases between. CDR1 is KGHSH and CDR2 is LQKENI in the germline V gene. The CDR3 sequence is 13 residues long. In DNA, the CDR3 is TGTGCCAGCTCACCCGAGGTCCGGGAGACCCAGTACTTC. Its protein is CASSPEVRETQYF.

This clone was observed a handful of times. This sequence joins TRBV5-1 and TRBJ2-5; a weak D match, TRBD2 (6 bases). Germline loops: CDR1 SGHRS, CDR2 YFSETQ. This CDR3 is built from 15 residues. The V and J ends lost 3 bases and 5 bases respectively, with 17 bases between them. The CDR3 loop reads CASSSGMGLAETQYF. The CDR3 nucleotides are TGCGCCAGCAGCTCGGGAATGGGACTGGCGGAGACCCAGTACTTC. Looking up the rest from reference TRBV5-1 and TRBJ2-5 gives the full variable domain: KAGVTQTPRYLIKTRGQQVTLSCSPISGHRSVSWYQQTPGQGLQFLFEYFSETQRNKGNFPGRFSGRQFSNSRSEMNVSTLELGDSALYLCASSSGMGLAETQYFGPGTRLLVL.

V is TRBV27 and J is TRBJ2-7, with D maybe TRBD2 (5 bases). The V gene's germline CDR1 is MNHEY and CDR2 SMNVEV (reference sequence). Deletions cut 5 bases from V and 3 bases from J, with 11 bases between. The CDR3 has 13 amino acids. CDR3 in amino acids: CASSRGLIYEQYF. In nucleotides, the CDR3 is TGTGCCAGCAGTAGAGGACTGATCTACGAGCAGTACTTC.

This clone was counted only a few times. The rearrangement uses TRBV30 and TRBJ1-1, with TRBD1 as a possible D gene (6 bases). Trimming stripped 7 bases from V and 1 base from J, with 13 bases between. The germline V gene encodes CDR1 GTSNPN and CDR2 SVGIG (reference sequence). The length of the CDR3 is 13 residues. The CDR3 protein is CALQRTENTEAFF. CDR3 bases: TGTGCCTTACAACGGACAGAGAACACTGAAGCTTTCTTT.

This chain joins TRBV15 and TRBJ2-1, with 8 bases that match TRBD2. The ends lost 1 base at V and 3 bases at J; junction bases unmatched: 2. The CDR3 runs 15 residues. Germline CDR1 reads LNHNV; CDR2 reads YYDKDF (reference sequence). In DNA, the CDR3 is TGTGCCACCAGCAGAGCTAGCGGGCACTACAATGAGCAGTTCTTC. It specifies CATSRASGHYNEQFF. The full variable domain, its missing parts supplied by reference TRBV15 and TRBJ2-1, is DAMVIQNPRYQVTQFGKPVTLSCSQTLNHNVMYWYQQKSSQAPKLLFHYYDKDFNNEADTPDNFQSRRPNTSFCFLDIRSPGLGDTAMYLCATSRASGHYNEQFFGPGTRLTVL.

The chain has TRBV5-1 and TRBJ1-2, with 9 bases lining up with TRBD1. This CDR3 spans 15 amino acids. CDR1 is SGHRS, CDR2 YFSETQ, per germline. Trimming took 2 bases from V and 5 from J; bases not matched to a gene: 7. The CDR3 region has the DNA TGCGCCAGCAGCTTAGCTGGACAGGGGCTATATGGCTACACCTTC. Its protein is CASSLAGQGLYGYTF.

To note about this clone: The junction does not match germline at one end; this may be a read error. In DNA, the CDR3 is TGTGCCACCAGCGGAGACTTCTACGAGCAGTACTTC. Protein sequence: CATSGDFYEQYF. The chain joins TRBV15 to TRBJ2-7; D not resolved. Germline loops: CDR1 LNHNV, CDR2 YYDKDF (reference sequence). This CDR3 comprises 12 residues.

The V and J genes are TRBV4-3 and TRBJ2-5; TRBD2 is a possible D gene (7 bases). Germline CDR1 reads LGHNA; CDR2 reads YSLEER. There are 15 residues in the CDR3. The V gene lost 4 bases and the J gene lost 3 bases, with 15 bases spanning the gap. CDR3: CASSPSWGGEETQYF. CDR3 coding DNA: TGCGCCAGCAGCCCCTCGTGGGGGGGCGAAGAGACCCAGTACTTC.

A single count supports this clone. V is TRBV29-1 and J is TRBJ2-1; D perhaps matches TRBD2 (5 bases). Germline lookup yields CDR1 SQVTM and CDR2 ANQGSEA. CDR3 size: 12 residues. The V end was cut by 3 bases, the J end by 5 bases, with 8 bases between. The CDR3 sequence: CSVERADNEQFF. As DNA, the CDR3 is TGCAGCGTTGAGCGGGCCGACAATGAGCAGTTCTTC.

A word on this clone: The identical CDR3 is also encoded by other nucleotide sequences in the sample. The rearrangement joins TRBV11-2 to TRBJ1-1, with D perhaps TRBD1 (6 bases). Germline CDR1 SGHAT, CDR2 FQNNGV. V was clipped by 5 bases and J by 2 bases, with 9 bases between them. This CDR3 is built from 13 residues. CDR3 in DNA: TGTGCCAGCAGCAAGGACAGAAACACTGAAGCTTTCTTT. This codes for CASSKDRNTEAFF.